This T cell receptor (beta chain) stems from a study of blood T cell repertoires in COVID-19. Study-wide background: Both acute and convalescent COVID-19 samples were obtained from the United States, Italy and Spain.

Using immunoSEQ multiplex PCR, the repertoire was profiled, and TCRdb retains in-frame clones only, with some absent. The sample lists 200,000 to 300,000 clones, roughly 85% seen once, with 8.5% to 9.5% in the top ten. Sequenced input: PBMCs or T cells enriched from blood (not recorded which). The receptor's source is a woman aged 45-65 years with acute COVID-19.

CDR3 loop: CASSDGDRDNEKLFF. The DNA of the CDR3 is TGCGCCAGCAGCGACGGGGACAGAGATAATGAAAAACTGTTTTTT. The rearrangement joins TRBV5-1 to TRBJ1-4, with 7 nucleotides matching TRBD1. The CDR3 runs to 15 residues. Germline CDR1 is SGHRS and CDR2 is YFSETQ. V lost 4 bases, J lost 4 bases, and 7 bases stayed unmatched.